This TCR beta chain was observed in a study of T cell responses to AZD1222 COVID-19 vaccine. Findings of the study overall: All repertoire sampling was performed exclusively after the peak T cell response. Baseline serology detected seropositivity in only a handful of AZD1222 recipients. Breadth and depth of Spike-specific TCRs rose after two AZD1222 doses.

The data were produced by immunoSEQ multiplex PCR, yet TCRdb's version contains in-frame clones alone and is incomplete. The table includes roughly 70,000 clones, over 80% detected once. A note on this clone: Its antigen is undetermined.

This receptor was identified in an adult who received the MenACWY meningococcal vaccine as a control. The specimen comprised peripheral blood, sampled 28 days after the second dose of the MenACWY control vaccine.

The CDR3 is CASSGQNRDGYTF. The CDR3 nucleotides read TGTGCCAGCAGCGGCCAGAACAGGGATGGCTACACCTTC. The chain has TRBV9 and TRBJ1-2, with a weak D call TRBD1 (6 bases). V was trimmed by 3 bases and J by 6 bases, leaving 12 bases between them. CDR1 SGDLS and CDR2 YYNGEE come from the germline V gene. The CDR3 sequence is 13 residues long.